This T cell receptor (beta chain) stems from a study of blood T cells in healthy people across ages. The CDR3 spans 15 residues. Trimming stripped 3 bases from V and 2 bases from J, with 10 bases between. In germline, CDR1 is SNHLY, CDR2 FYNNEI. Primers used in a second PCR of about 6 to 11 cycles were a sample-barcoded 5' primer and a J-beta primer mix. TCRdb fed the 5' RACE reads into MiXCR, producing one record per CDR3 protein. The sample carries some 1.7 million distinct CDR3 sequences, approximately 28% recorded once. This clonotype turned up a few times. As yet, its antigen is unknown. Study-wide points: Naive T cell percentage showed a strong correlation with TCR beta diversity.

Sequenced input: blood. The chain links TRBV2 to TRBJ1-4; D is unclear. The receptor was isolated from a woman aged 25 to 45 in good health. The CDR3, as DNA: TGTGCCAGCAGTGAGTTGGGGTCGACTAATGAAAAACTGTTTTTT. Translating it yields CASSELGSTNEKLFF.